This TCR beta chain derives from a study of shared clonotypes between healthy human individuals (dated by TCRdb to about 2020). Regarding the study in general: The cohort comprised a couple of women and a few men aged 18 to 49 years. Per donor, three plates each were used for CD4 naive and CD4 memory, two for CD8 naive, and one for CD8 memory. Per donor, leukapheresis produced somewhere between about 0.9 and 9 billion PBMCs. The study deeply sequenced blood TCR repertoires of about 5 healthy adults to estimate repertoire size and the extent of clonotype sharing between individuals. Libraries were prepared and TCR repertoires were sequenced by different laboratories using diverse techniques, in order to increase sequencing depth and limit assay-specific biases.

CD8 naive samples were CD45RO-negative cells positively selected for CCR7, giving a CD45RA+CCR7+ population that excluded TemRA cells. Donors were healthy HIV-negative adults with no recently reported acute infections or vaccinations. Only Caucasian adults living in Nashville, Tennessee, USA were represented among the donors. After blood collection by leukapheresis, PBMCs were isolated using Ficoll-Histopaque density gradient centrifugation and then cryopreserved in the vapor phase of liquid nitrogen. Purity and quantity of every magnetically sorted T cell population were checked by analytical flow cytometry. Each sorted fraction had its genomic DNA isolated and then quantified by UV absorbance on a Nanodrop 2000c. Turning to this clone: Its antigen is currently not known. No base qualities exist here, and no much larger clone lies one base off it.

CDR3 length: 16 amino acids, cysteine to phenylalanine. Here the CDR3 DNA is all that survives: 48 bases in frame from base 1. The germline ends are 18 bases apart after V is trimmed by 10 bases and J by 0 bases. The germline V gene (reference sequence) supplies CDR1 SEHNR and CDR2 FQNEAQ. Using the deep immunoSEQ assay, multiplex PCR amplified TCR CDR3 regions from genomic DNA. For each cell subset, the extracted genomic DNA was distributed evenly across all wells of several immunoSEQ 96-well plates, and each plate served as one replicate. For sorted subsets, around 0.2 ug of genomic DNA, equivalent to some 33,000 T cell genomes, went into each replicate PCR. The purified libraries were quantified using a Qubit 3.0 fluorometer, sized with a Bioanalyzer 2100, and then quantified again using the KAPA Library Quantification kit. Each immunoSEQ 96-well plate was sequenced on its own single-read 150-cycle Illumina NextSeq 550 flow cell. The authors processed their data as follows. Because only junctional sequences without quality scores were contained in the immunoSEQ output, filtering matching that applied to full-length reads could not be performed. To assign V/J genes and CDR3, sequences were annotated using PyIR, a Python wrapper for IgBLAST v1.9, with IMGT germline references. Reads with weak V/J assignments (E-value above 1e-6), missing CDR3, stop codons, out-of-frame junctions, or ambiguous translated residues were removed. V3J clonotypes were defined by identical inferred V gene, J gene, and CDR3 amino acid sequence. Percentage overlap between repertoires was calculated by dividing the number of shared unique clonotypes by the size of the smaller repertoire. Three approaches were used to assess repertoire richness: RTK rarefaction, the Chao1 estimator, and Recon v2.1 estimates of unobserved clonotypes. Generation probabilities for all TCRbeta clonotypes obtained by the gDNA method from a handful of donors were computed using OLGA. Sourced from immuneACCESS, this table was stored by TCRdb with only in-frame sequences that have V and J called. A share of the clones is absent; for the studies checked, an unresolved V gene accounts for under half, and the remainder has no known explanation. The V and J calls and clone size are taken from that table; D and trimming were inferred from the DNA. This sample comprises about 2.1 million clones, 93% of them detected only once. The top ten hold around 1.7% of the sample.

Broad study findings and their caveats: Pairwise subsampling led to the expectation that sequencing depth would affect the degree of clonotype sharing among donors. Incomplete sequencing was indicated by rarefaction of sorted-subset datasets, despite the large sequencing depth. Estimated clonotype richness was generally larger for naive than for memory subsets. Compared with non-shared clonotypes, the clonotypes found in all four sorted-subset donors had higher generation probabilities. Because the study included a small number of donors, the genetic and exposure-history diversity represented was limited. Sampling was restricted to blood, and TCR repertoires in tissue are likely to differ from TCR repertoires in blood. When four donors were compared, the shared fraction of clonotypes was about 5% for naive CD4, 3.5% to 4% for naive CD8, 2% to 2.5% for memory CD4, and under 0.5% for memory CD8.

The V and J genes are TRBV7-9 and TRBJ1-4; the D gene cannot be named for sure. This clonotype originated in a man between 18 and 35 years old in good health. Some clones in this sample may be carry-over from other donors' samples. The material sequenced was naive CD8+ T cells from PBMCs. The cell subset or site label on this specimen signifies: CD45RA+CCR7+. In nucleotides, the sequence is TGTGCCACCCAACCCTCACGCGGGGCAACTAATGAAAAACTGTTTTTT. The encoded protein is CATQPSRGATNEKLFF.